This is a list of T cell receptor beta chains from one sample in a study of spatial heterogeneity in lung cancer. Each CDR3 protein gets one entry after TCRdb re-called the 5' RACE reads with MiXCR. The sample has approximately 40,000 distinct CDR3 sequences, nearly 7% seen once. The input for sequencing was PBMCs, taken at surgery. The receptors shown here come from a female donor with early-stage non-small cell lung cancer. CDR3s include the opening cysteine and the closing phenylalanine or tryptophan. Each record gives: J gene, V gene, clone size, D gene, CDR3 protein, CDR3 DNA. The D gene is left open where the match is weak. Expanded clones get a size class; other rows say once, few or many, or leave the size out.

>TRBJ2-3|TRBV5-4|.|.
CASSSPVGGTDTQYF
TGTGCCAGCAGCTCCCCGGTAGGGGGCACAGATACGCAGTATTTT
>TRBJ2-5|TRBV3-1|many|.
CASSHGSGETQYF
TGTGCCAGCAGCCATGGGTCAGGAGAGACCCAGTACTTC
>TRBJ1-3|TRBV29-1|many|.
CSVEDPWEGLSGNTIYF
TGCAGCGTTGAAGATCCTTGGGAAGGCTTGTCGGGAAACACCATATATTTT
>TRBJ1-3|TRBV25-1|.|TRBD1
CASRMTGNGGNTIYF
TGTGCCAGCAGAATGACAGGGAACGGCGGAAACACCATATATTTT
>TRBJ2-5|TRBV4-1|many|TRBD2
CASSRNKVSGGIQETQYF
TGCGCCAGCAGCCGCAATAAGGTTAGCGGGGGCATCCAAGAGACCCAGTACTTC
>TRBJ2-5|TRBV3-1|many|.
CASSQDRETQYF
TGTGCCAGCAGCCAAGATCGAGAGACCCAGTACTTC
>TRBJ1-1|TRBV20-1|many|.
CSASPLTGNTEAFF
TGCAGTGCTAGCCCCTTGACAGGTAACACTGAAGCTTTCTTT
>TRBJ1-1|TRBV7-2|many|.
CASSQQRTERTEAFF
TGTGCCAGCAGCCAACAACGGACAGAAAGGACTGAAGCTTTCTTT
>TRBJ2-7|TRBV18|.|.
CASSTGQNYEQYF
TGTGCCAGCTCGACGGGCCAAAACTACGAGCAGTACTTC
>TRBJ1-5|TRBV27|.|.
CASSFRSGGNQPQHF
TGTGCCAGCAGTTTTAGATCCGGGGGCAATCAGCCCCAGCATTTT
>TRBJ1-1|TRBV11-2|.|.
CASTFSPGNTEAFF
TGTGCCAGCACCTTTAGCCCGGGAAACACTGAAGCTTTCTTT
>TRBJ2-5|TRBV7-2|many|TRBD2
CASTLALGLAGVQYF
TGTGCCAGCACCCTGGCTCTGGGACTAGCGGGAGTCCAGTACTTC
>TRBJ2-4|TRBV4-2|.|.
CASSQITTVAKNIQYF
TGTGCCAGCAGCCAAATCACGACCGTAGCCAAAAACATTCAGTACTTC
>TRBJ1-1|TRBV4-3|few|.
CASSPSSIWGTEAFF
TGCGCCAGCAGCCCCTCCTCGATCTGGGGGACTGAAGCTTTCTTT
>TRBJ2-3|TRBV20-1|many|.
CSASPLAGADTQYF
TGCAGTGCTAGCCCCCTAGCCGGGGCAGATACGCAGTATTTT
>TRBJ2-2|TRBV6-6|many|.
CASRSQQTGELFF
TGTGCCAGCAGGAGTCAACAGACCGGGGAGCTGTTTTTT
>TRBJ2-1|TRBV30|few|TRBD2
CAAERGALILNEQFF
TGTGCGGCGGAGCGGGGGGCCCTGATCCTTAATGAGCAGTTCTTC
>TRBJ1-5|TRBV6-1|many|.
CASSEVVAGGQPQHF
TGTGCCAGCAGTGAAGTAGTCGCTGGGGGGCAGCCCCAGCATTTT
>TRBJ1-1|TRBV4-1|many|.
CASSQDRSSRQTEAFF
TGCGCCAGCAGCCAAGATCGGAGCAGCCGGCAGACTGAAGCTTTCTTT
>TRBJ2-3|TRBV7-9|many|.
CASSSRTSTDTQYF
TGTGCCAGCAGCTCCAGGACGAGCACAGATACGCAGTATTTT
>TRBJ2-2|TRBV29-1|many|.
CSVDGGKNTGELFF
TGCAGCGTTGACGGCGGGAAGAACACCGGGGAGCTGTTTTTT
>TRBJ2-4|TRBV7-2|many|.
CASSYRAERNIQYF
TGTGCCAGCAGTTACAGGGCGGAGCGAAACATTCAGTACTTC
>TRBJ2-7|TRBV28|many|TRBD1
CASSETGTYEQYF
TGTGCCAGCAGTGAGACAGGGACCTACGAGCAGTACTTC
>TRBJ1-5|TRBV14|many|.
CASSHREGRQPQHF
TGTGCCAGCAGCCACAGGGAAGGTAGGCAGCCCCAGCATTTT
>TRBJ2-7|TRBV14|few|.
CASSQSFIGDGSSYEQYF
TGTGCCAGCAGCCAGAGTTTTATAGGGGATGGGAGCTCCTACGAGCAGTACTTC
>TRBJ1-1|TRBV5-1|few|.
CASSYGQNTEAFF
TGCGCCAGCAGCTATGGACAGAACACTGAAGCTTTCTTT
>TRBJ2-5|TRBV24-1|many|.
CATSEVNLETQYF
TGTGCCACCAGTGAGGTCAACCTGGAGACCCAGTACTTC
>TRBJ1-1|TRBV5-1|many|.
CASSLQPQGMNTEAFF
TGCGCCAGCAGCTTGCAACCGCAGGGGATGAACACTGAAGCTTTCTTT
>TRBJ1-5|TRBV6-2/TRBV6-3|few|TRBD1
CASSPGTGVQPQHF
TGTGCCAGCAGTCCCGGGACAGGGGTTCAGCCCCAGCATTTT
>TRBJ2-7|TRBV11-2|.|.
CASSLQRNGVNF
TGTGCCAGCAGCTTACAAAGGAACGGAGTCAACTTC
>TRBJ1-5|TRBV20-1|many|.
CSAREHEHQPQHF
TGCAGTGCTAGAGAGCATGAGCATCAGCCCCAGCATTTT
>TRBJ2-2|TRBV25-1|.|.
CASSVRGFGGELFF
TGTGCCAGCAGTGTTAGGGGTTTTGGCGGGGAGCTGTTTTTT
>TRBJ2-5|TRBV5-1|many|.
CASSFGGRETQYF
TGCGCCAGCAGCTTCGGGGGGCGAGAGACCCAGTACTTC
>TRBJ2-1|TRBV20-1|.|.
CSALLAPGNNEQFF
TGCAGTGCTTTACTAGCCCCGGGGAACAATGAGCAGTTCTTC
>TRBJ1-1|TRBV3-1|.|.
CASFGEVNTDAFF
TGTGCCAGTTTCGGGGAAGTGAACACTGACGCTTTCTTT
>TRBJ1-2|TRBV14|many|TRBD1
CASSQAGQGANYGYTF
TGTGCCAGCAGCCAGGCGGGACAGGGGGCGAACTATGGCTACACCTTC
>TRBJ1-5|TRBV5-1|.|TRBD1
CASSSGQGRDQPQHF
TGCGCCAGCAGCAGCGGACAGGGAAGGGATCAGCCCCAGCATTTT
>TRBJ2-7|TRBV18|many|.
CASSPTNEQYF
TGTGCCAGCTCACCCACGAACGAGCAGTACTTC
>TRBJ1-5|TRBV18|.|TRBD1
CASSPSGGVNQPQHF
TGTGCCAGCTCACCATCAGGGGGCGTCAATCAGCCCCAGCATTTT
>TRBJ1-5|TRBV27|many|TRBD1
CASSLRAGTGGNQPQHF
TGTGCCAGCAGTTTAAGGGCCGGGACAGGGGGGAATCAGCCCCAGCATTTT